One sample yielded the 26 T cell receptor beta chains listed below, sequenced in a study of blood T cells in healthy people across ages. Primers used in a second PCR of about 7 to 12 cycles were a sample-barcoded 5' primer and a J-beta primer mix. TCRdb independently ran MiXCR on the 5' RACE reads; one entry per CDR3 protein. The data contain 1.5 million to 2 million distinct CDR3 sequences, around half of them singletons. Sequenced: blood. Receptor source: a woman aged 40 to 49 in good health.

The chain uses TRBV7-2 and TRBJ2-2, with no clear D. Trimming left V 1 base short and J 0 bases short, with 9 bases between. The CDR3 is 16 residues long. From germline, CDR1 is SGHTA and CDR2 FQGNSA. The CDR3: CASSLVSTANTGELFF. DNA of the CDR3: TGTGCCAGCAGCTTAGTCTCGACTGCGAACACCGGGGAGCTGTTTTTT.

This sequence joins TRBV6-2 or TRBV6-3 and TRBJ2-7, with D possibly being TRBD2 (6 bases). Trimming took 7 bases from V and 12 from J, leaving 31 bases between them. The CDR3 loop spans 16 amino acids. Germline CDR1 and CDR2: MNHEY and SVGEGT. CDR3 nucleotides: TGTGCCAGCACAAAAAGGACTACTAGTATGGGGGAGACCCGGTACTTC. Translating it yields CASTKRTTSMGETRYF.

J is TRBJ2-1 and V is TRBV24-1, with 9 positions matching TRBD1. The V gene end was trimmed by 4 bases and the J gene end by 13 bases; junction bases not matched to a gene: 13. This CDR3 has 15 residues. Germline lookup yields CDR1 KGHDR and CDR2 SFDVKD. The CDR3 spells CATSEWDREAFPQFF. CDR3 bases: TGTGCCACCAGTGAATGGGACAGGGAGGCGTTTCCTCAGTTCTTC.

This chain uses TRBV5-1 with TRBJ2-1; unclear D gene. This CDR3 has 17 amino acids. V lost 0 bases to trimming and J lost 6 bases, with 19 bases between them. From germline, CDR1 is SGHRS and CDR2 YFSETQ. The DNA for the CDR3 is TGCGCCAGCAGCTTGGAGTCAGGCCGGATACCGGGCAATGAGCAGTTCTTC. Translated, it gives CASSLESGRIPGNEQFF.

The rearrangement joins TRBV20-1 to TRBJ1-5; 9 bases agree with TRBD1. Germline loops: CDR1 DFQATT, CDR2 SNEGSKA (reference sequence). CDR3 length equals 16 residues. Trimming at V came to 5 bases and at J to 2 bases, leaving 10 bases not matched to a gene. The CDR3, as DNA: TGCAGTGCTTTTAAGGGACAGGGAGTAGGCAATCAGCCCCAGCATTTT. Translated: CSAFKGQGVGNQPQHF.

There are a few counts of this clonotype. J is TRBJ2-5 and V is TRBV7-2; 7 bases agree with TRBD1. Germline V gene lookup returns CDR1 SGHTA and CDR2 FQGNSA. This CDR3 region has 11 residues. V gave up 4 bases and J gave up 8 bases; unmatched junction bases: 1. CDR3 in DNA: TGTGCCAGCAGCTGGGACAGTACCCAGTACTTC. Amino acids: CASSWDSTQYF. The full variable domain, its missing parts supplied by reference TRBV7-2 and TRBJ2-5, is GAGVSQSPSNKVTEKGKDVELRCDPISGHTALYWYRQSLGQGLEFLIYFQGNSAPDKSGLPSDRFSAERTGGSVSTLTIQRTQQEDSAVYLCASSWDSTQYFGPGTRLLVL.

The rearrangement uses TRBV29-1 and TRBJ2-4; D possibly corresponds to TRBD1 (5 bases). Germline CDR1 SQVTM, CDR2 ANQGSEA. The CDR3 loop spans 14 amino acids. Trimming cost V 6 bases and J 13 bases, with 25 bases left between them. The CDR3 nucleotides read TGCAGCGTCAACCGACAGCTGGGGCCCAATGAGCAGTACTTC. Its translation is CSVNRQLGPNEQYF.

The chain has TRBV24-1 and TRBJ2-2; 7 positions match TRBD1. Trimming took 6 bases from V and 5 from J; bases not matched to a gene: 8. The germline CDR1 and CDR2 sequences are KGHDR and SFDVKD. The CDR3 contains 15 residues. CDR3: CATSRETGLTGELFF. CDR3 sequence (DNA): TGTGCCACCAGTCGCGAGACAGGGTTGACCGGGGAGCTGTTTTTT.

This clonotype came up a few times. This chain uses TRBV12-3 or TRBV12-4 with TRBJ1-1, with D possibly being TRBD1 (5 bases). This CDR3 is 14 amino acids long. The ends were cut back, 5 bases at V and 1 base at J, with 11 bases in the middle. The CDR3 sequence: CASSTGPANTEAFF. The DNA for the CDR3 is TGTGCCAGCAGTACGGGACCGGCGAACACTGAAGCTTTCTTT.

There are a few counts of this clonotype. This chain uses TRBV28 with TRBJ2-1, with a possible D match to TRBD1 (7 bases). The V end was cut by 2 bases, the J end by 7 bases, with 15 bases between. Germline V CDR1 and CDR2: MDHEN, SYDVKM. This CDR3 is 15 amino acids long. Here the CDR3 DNA reads TGTGCCAGCAGTTTAACTCAACAGGGGAGGAATGAGCAGTTCTTC. Encoded protein: CASSLTQQGRNEQFF.

V usage is TRBV14 and J usage is TRBJ2-3, with TRBD1 matching 8 bases. With V trimmed by 1 base and J by 5 bases, 5 bases remained unmatched. The CDR3 is made up of 15 amino acids. Germline CDR1 reads SGHDN; CDR2 reads FVKESK. CDR3 sequence reads: CASSQARGRKDTQYF. CDR3 in DNA: TGTGCCAGCAGCCAAGCCAGGGGGCGAAAAGATACGCAGTATTTT.

This chain links TRBV5-6 with TRBJ2-3; maybe TRBD1 (6 bases). Germline loops: CDR1 SGHDT, CDR2 YYEEEE. V was trimmed by 2 bases and J by 4 bases, leaving 14 bases between them. The CDR3 loop spans 15 amino acids. DNA for the CDR3: TGTGCCAGCAGCTTCACAGGGTCGGGTGCAGATACGCAGTATTTT. It specifies CASSFTGSGADTQYF.

This chain joins TRBV6-5 and TRBJ1-2; perhaps TRBD1 as D (5 bases). Germline CDR1 and CDR2: MNHEY and SVGAGI. Trimming cost V 6 bases and J 8 bases, with 13 bases left between them. The length of the CDR3 is 12 residues. CDR3 in amino acids: CASRPRVGGYTF. The CDR3 DNA reads as TGTGCCAGCAGGCCCAGGGTGGGCGGCTACACCTTC.

This clonotype was counted a few times. This chain links TRBV4-3 with TRBJ2-1, with 7 bases lining up with TRBD2. The CDR3 loop spans 16 amino acids. V was pared by 1 base and J by 4 bases, with 7 bases of the junction left unmatched. The germline V gene encodes CDR1 LGHNA and CDR2 YSLEER. DNA of the CDR3: TGCGCCAGCAGCCAAGCAGAGCGGGGAGAATACAATGAGCAGTTCTTC. Translated: CASSQAERGEYNEQFF.

This clonotype was observed many times. This chain connects TRBV5-1 to TRBJ2-1; possible D gene TRBD1, 6 bases. This CDR3 is built from 13 residues. Per the germline V gene, CDR1 is SGHRS and CDR2 is YFSETQ. The ends were cut back, 6 bases at V and 5 bases at J, with 12 bases in the middle. CDR3 residues: CASTQGSHNEQFF. The CDR3 nucleotides read TGCGCCAGCACCCAGGGGTCGCACAATGAGCAGTTCTTC.

The chain carries TRBV4-1 and TRBJ2-7; maybe TRBD1 (5 bases). The CDR3 totals 14 residues. V was cut by 4 bases and J by 6 bases, with 16 bases left in between. From germline, CDR1 is MGHRA and CDR2 YSYEKL. The CDR3 nucleotides read TGCGCCAGCAGCCCTCTAGGGGCTCCAAGCGAGCAGTACTTC. This codes for CASSPLGAPSEQYF.

There are a few counts of this clonotype. The chain links TRBV7-2 to TRBJ2-4; 9 nucleotides line up with TRBD2. The J call could be wrong; TRBJ2-7 is a better fit for the DNA end. Germline-derived CDR1 and CDR2 are SGHTA and FQGNSA. The CDR3 is 14 amino acids. CDR3 sequence (DNA): TGTGCCAGCCGAGTGGGACTAGCTTCTTACGAGCAGTACTTC. This translates into CASRVGLASYEQYF.

This clonotype has just a few counts. V and J are TRBV20-1 and TRBJ1-5, with 7 bases that match TRBD1. The CDR3 is made up of 15 amino acids. Trimming removed 5 bases from V and 1 base from J; junction bases left unmatched: 8. Looked up from germline, CDR1 is DFQATT and CDR2 is SNEGSKA (reference sequence). The DNA of the CDR3 is TGCAGTGCTCGCCGGACAGGTTTAAGCAATCAGCCCCAGCATTTT. It yields the protein CSARRTGLSNQPQHF.

This clonotype was recorded a few times. The chain has TRBV9 and TRBJ1-6; D may be TRBD1 (5 bases). Per the germline V gene, CDR1 is SGDLS and CDR2 is YYNGEE. V lost 2 bases and J lost 14, with 17 bases in between. The CDR3 is 14 residues long. The CDR3 spells CASSVRDGGVTLHF. For the CDR3, the DNA is TGTGCCAGCAGCGTCAGGGACGGGGGTGTAACCCTCCACTTT.

V gene TRBV6-5 combines with J gene TRBJ1-1; no clear D. This CDR3 spans 15 amino acids. The V and J ends lost 4 bases and 4 bases respectively, with 16 bases between them. Per the germline V gene, CDR1 is MNHEY and CDR2 is SVGAGI. CDR3: CASSSRRGPSTEAFF. CDR3 bases: TGTGCCAGCAGTTCGAGGCGAGGGCCCAGCACTGAAGCTTTCTTT.

The chain joins TRBV14 to TRBJ2-2; perhaps TRBD2 as D (6 bases). CDR1 SGHDN and CDR2 FVKESK come from the germline V gene. CDR3 length: 17 amino acids. Trimming stripped 4 bases from V and 2 bases from J, with 17 bases between. CDR3 loop: CASSRPAGGRNTGELFF. The CDR3 DNA reads as TGTGCCAGCAGCCGACCCGCCGGGGGACGTAACACCGGGGAGCTGTTTTTT.

This clonotype was seen just once. The chain is built from TRBV10-3 and TRBJ2-7; 7 bases are a match to TRBD2. This CDR3 region has 13 residues. V shed 7 bases and J 6 bases; nucleotides not matched to a gene: 9. CDR1 and CDR2 (germline): ENHRY, SYGVKD. CDR3 sequence (DNA): TGTGCCATCACTAGAGGACTAGGCTCCGAGCAGTACTTC. Protein: CAITRGLGSEQYF.

This clonotype was counted many times. One end of the junction varies from germline; a read error may be responsible. J is TRBJ2-1 and V is TRBV5-1, with a tentative D call TRBD2 (7 bases). Germline lookup yields CDR1 SGHRS and CDR2 YFSETQ. The CDR3 consists of 13 residues. The CDR3 DNA is TGTGCCAGCAGCTTAGGGGGGGACAATGAGCAGTTCTTC. Amino acids: CASSLGGDNEQFF.

In this sample, this clonotype turned up a few times. V is TRBV7-2 and J is TRBJ2-4; unclear D gene. CDR1 and CDR2 from the germline V gene are SGHTA and FQGNSA. Trimming cost V 5 bases and J 0 bases, with 11 bases left between them. CDR3 length equals 15 residues. The CDR3 DNA sequence: TGTGCCAGCAGCGCAGAAGAATTAGCCAAAAACATTCAGTACTTC. This encodes CASSAEELAKNIQYF.

The CDR3 bases are TGTGCCAGCAGGATTAACCGCTCAGGGGCCGAGGGCTACACCTTC. Translating it yields CASRINRSGAEGYTF. V usage is TRBV7-9 and J usage is TRBJ1-2; D may be TRBD1 (6 bases). Germline V CDR1 and CDR2: SEHNR, FQNEAQ (reference sequence). This CDR3 contains 15 residues. Trimming stripped 6 bases from V and 8 bases from J, with 22 bases between. The variable domain in full, with the rest retrieved from reference TRBV7-9 and TRBJ1-2, is DTGVSQNPRHKITKRGQNVTFRCDPISEHNRLYWYRQTLGQGPEFLTYFQNEAQLEKSRLLSDRFSAERPKGSFSTLEIQRTEQGDSAMYLCASRINRSGAEGYTFGSGTRLTVV.

J is TRBJ2-1 and V is TRBV15; 11 bases line up with TRBD2. CDR1 LNHNV and CDR2 YYDKDF come from the germline V gene (reference sequence). The CDR3 has 17 amino acids. With 1 base clipped from V and 4 bases from J, the junction kept 6 bases outside the gene matches. For the CDR3, the DNA is TGTGCCACCAGCAGAGGGGTTCTAGCGGGGGGTTACAATGAGCAGTTCTTC. It encodes CATSRGVLAGGYNEQFF.